This TCR beta chain is from a study of T cells after yellow fever vaccination. The CDR3 is made up of 15 amino acids. V lost 1 base, J lost 4 bases, and 13 bases lay in between. The V gene's germline CDR1 is MNHEY and CDR2 SVGAGI. Each CDR3 protein is one row after TCRdb ran MiXCR on the 5' RACE reads. The sample records 360,000 or so distinct CDR3 sequences, 11% being singletons. This clonotype was obtained from a man aged 18 to 29 who received the YFV17D yellow fever vaccine. The sequencing used PBMCs, collected on the day of the first yellow fever vaccination. This sequence joins TRBV6-5 and TRBJ1-2, with unresolved D. CDR3 in amino acids: CASSYFTGLSYGYTF. CDR3 coding DNA: TGTGCCAGCAGTTACTTCACTGGGCTCAGCTATGGCTACACCTTC.